This paragraph covers one T cell receptor (beta chain) sequence. The antigen remains unidentified. Germline V CDR1 and CDR2: LGHNA, YSLEER. The CDR3 is 15 residues long. V trimming: 9 bases; J trimming: 2 bases; junction bases outside the gene matches: 8. These data originate in a study of cytomegalovirus exposure and HLA in healthy donors. Study-wide findings and caveats: In vitro assays verified that a few CMV-associated chains recognized CMV antigens specifically. By HLA locus, TCR association rates varied in a later analysis, with DRB1 showing the most and HLA-C the fewest.

In the PCR, 60 Vbeta and 13 Jbeta primers were used. Using immunoSEQ multiplex PCR, the repertoire was profiled, and TCRdb retains in-frame clones only, with some absent. This sample has roughly 100,000 clones, with about four fifths found just once. This rearrangement joins TRBV4-3 to TRBJ2-2; 8 bases fit TRBD1. The clonotype comes from a woman aged 40 to 50 in good health and CMV-seronegative. Sequencing was done on a sample of PBMCs. The DNA for the CDR3 is TGCGCCAGTTCCCAAGACAGGGGAAACACCGGGGAGCTGTTTTTT. Its translation is CASSQDRGNTGELFF.